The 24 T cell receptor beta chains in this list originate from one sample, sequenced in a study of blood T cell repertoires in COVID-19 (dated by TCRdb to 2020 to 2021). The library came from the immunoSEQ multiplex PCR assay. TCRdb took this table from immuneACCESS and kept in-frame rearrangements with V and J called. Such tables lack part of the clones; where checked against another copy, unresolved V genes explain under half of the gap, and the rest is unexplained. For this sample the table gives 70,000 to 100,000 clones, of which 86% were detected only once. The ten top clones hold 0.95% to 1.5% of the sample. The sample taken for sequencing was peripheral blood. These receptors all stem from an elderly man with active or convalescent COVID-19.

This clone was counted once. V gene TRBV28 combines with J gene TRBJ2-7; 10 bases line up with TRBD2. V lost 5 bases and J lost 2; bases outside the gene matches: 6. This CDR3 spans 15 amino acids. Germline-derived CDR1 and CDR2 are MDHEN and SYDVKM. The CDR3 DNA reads TGTGCCAGCAGTGCCCAGCGGGAGGGCGCCTACGAGCAGTACTTC. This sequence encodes CASSAQREGAYEQYF.

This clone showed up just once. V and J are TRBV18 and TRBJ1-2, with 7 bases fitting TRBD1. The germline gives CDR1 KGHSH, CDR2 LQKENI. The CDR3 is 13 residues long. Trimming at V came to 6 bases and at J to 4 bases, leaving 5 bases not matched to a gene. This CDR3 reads CASSAGTVYGYTF. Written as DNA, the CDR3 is TGTGCCAGCTCGGCCGGGACAGTCTATGGCTACACCTTC.

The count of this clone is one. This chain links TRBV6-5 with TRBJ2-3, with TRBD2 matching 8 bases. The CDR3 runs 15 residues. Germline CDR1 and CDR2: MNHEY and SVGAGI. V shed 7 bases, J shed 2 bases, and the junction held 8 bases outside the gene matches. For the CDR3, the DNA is TGTGCCAGCATAACGGCTAGCGGGTTCACAGATACGCAGTATTTT. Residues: CASITASGFTDTQYF.

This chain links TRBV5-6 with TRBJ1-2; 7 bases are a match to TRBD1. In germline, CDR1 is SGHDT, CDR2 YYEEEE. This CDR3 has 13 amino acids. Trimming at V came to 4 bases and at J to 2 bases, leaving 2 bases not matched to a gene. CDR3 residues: CASSLGQNYGYTF. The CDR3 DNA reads TGTGCCAGCAGCCTGGGACAGAACTATGGCTACACCTTC.

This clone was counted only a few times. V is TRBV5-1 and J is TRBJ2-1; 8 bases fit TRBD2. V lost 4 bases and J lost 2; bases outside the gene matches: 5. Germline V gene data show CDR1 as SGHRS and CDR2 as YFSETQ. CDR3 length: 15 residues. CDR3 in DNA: TGCGCCAGCAGCCTAAGCGGGAGCCCCTACAATGAGCAGTTCTTC. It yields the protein CASSLSGSPYNEQFF. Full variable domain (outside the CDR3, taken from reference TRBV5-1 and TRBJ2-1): KAGVTQTPRYLIKTRGQQVTLSCSPISGHRSVSWYQQTPGQGLQFLFEYFSETQRNKGNFPGRFSGRQFSNSRSEMNVSTLELGDSALYLCASSLSGSPYNEQFFGPGTRLTVL.

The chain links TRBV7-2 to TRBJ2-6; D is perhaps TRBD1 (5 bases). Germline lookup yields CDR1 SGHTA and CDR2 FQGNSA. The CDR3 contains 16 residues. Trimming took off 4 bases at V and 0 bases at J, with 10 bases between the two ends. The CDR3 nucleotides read TGTGCCAGCAGCTACGTAGGGGTCTCTGGGGCCAACGTCCTGACTTTC. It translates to CASSYVGVSGANVLTF.

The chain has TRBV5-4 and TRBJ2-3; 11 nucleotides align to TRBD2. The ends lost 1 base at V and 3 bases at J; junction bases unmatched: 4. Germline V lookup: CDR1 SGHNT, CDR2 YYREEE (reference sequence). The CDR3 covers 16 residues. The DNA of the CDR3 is TGTGCCAGCAGCTTGTTAGCGGGAGGGCCAACAGATACGCAGTATTTT. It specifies CASSLLAGGPTDTQYF.

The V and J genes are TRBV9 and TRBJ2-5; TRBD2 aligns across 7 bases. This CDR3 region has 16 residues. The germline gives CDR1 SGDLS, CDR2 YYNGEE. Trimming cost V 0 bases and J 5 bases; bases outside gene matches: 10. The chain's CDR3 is CASSVAGGMWFETQYF. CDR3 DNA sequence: TGTGCCAGCAGCGTAGCGGGAGGTATGTGGTTCGAGACCCAGTACTTC. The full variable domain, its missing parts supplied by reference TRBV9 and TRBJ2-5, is DSGVTQTPKHLITATGQRVTLRCSPRSGDLSVYWYQQSLDQGLQFLIQYYNGEERAKGNILERFSAQQFPDLHSELNLSSLELGDSALYFCASSVAGGMWFETQYFGPGTRLLVL.

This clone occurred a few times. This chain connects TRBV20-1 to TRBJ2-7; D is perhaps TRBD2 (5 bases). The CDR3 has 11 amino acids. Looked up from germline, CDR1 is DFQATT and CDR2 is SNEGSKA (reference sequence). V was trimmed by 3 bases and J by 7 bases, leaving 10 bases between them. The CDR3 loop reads CSASRGLEQYF. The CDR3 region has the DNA TGCAGTGCTAGCCGCGGGTTGGAGCAGTACTTC.

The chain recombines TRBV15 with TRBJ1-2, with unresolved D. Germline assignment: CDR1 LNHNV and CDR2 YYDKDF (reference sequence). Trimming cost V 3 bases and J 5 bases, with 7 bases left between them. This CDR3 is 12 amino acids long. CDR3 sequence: CATSSGRYGYTF. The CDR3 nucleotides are TGTGCCACCAGCAGCGGCAGGTATGGCTACACCTTC.

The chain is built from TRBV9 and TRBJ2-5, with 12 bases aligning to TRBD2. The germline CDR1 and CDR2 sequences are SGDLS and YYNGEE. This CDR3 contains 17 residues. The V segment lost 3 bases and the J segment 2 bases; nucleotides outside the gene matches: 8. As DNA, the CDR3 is TGTGCCAGCAGCGCATTGACTAGCGGGGGACCTCAAGAGACCCAGTACTTC. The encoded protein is CASSALTSGGPQETQYF.

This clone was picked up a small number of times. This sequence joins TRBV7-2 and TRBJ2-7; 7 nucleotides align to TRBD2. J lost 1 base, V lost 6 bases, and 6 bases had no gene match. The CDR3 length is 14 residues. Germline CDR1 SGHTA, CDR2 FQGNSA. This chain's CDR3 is CASRTSIPSYEQYF. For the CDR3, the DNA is TGTGCCAGCAGGACTAGCATACCTTCCTACGAGCAGTACTTC.

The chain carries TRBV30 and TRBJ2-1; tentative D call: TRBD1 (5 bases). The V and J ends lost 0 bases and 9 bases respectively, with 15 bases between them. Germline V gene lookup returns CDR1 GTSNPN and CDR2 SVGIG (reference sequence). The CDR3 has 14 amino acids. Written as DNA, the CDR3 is TGTGCCTGGAGTGTACGGGCAGGGAAGGGTGAGCAGTTCTTC. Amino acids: CAWSVRAGKGEQFF.

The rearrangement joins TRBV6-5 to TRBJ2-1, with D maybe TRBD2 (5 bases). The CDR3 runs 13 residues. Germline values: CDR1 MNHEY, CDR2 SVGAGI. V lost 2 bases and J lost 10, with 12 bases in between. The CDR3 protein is CASSYRPGLEQFF. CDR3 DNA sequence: TGTGCCAGCAGTTACAGGCCGGGATTGGAGCAGTTCTTC.

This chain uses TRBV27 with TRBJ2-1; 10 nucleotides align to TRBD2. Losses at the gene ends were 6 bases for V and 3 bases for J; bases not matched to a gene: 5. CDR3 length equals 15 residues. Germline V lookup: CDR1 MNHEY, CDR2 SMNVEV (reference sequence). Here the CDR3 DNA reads TGTGCCAGCAGGGAATCTAGCGGGAGCTACAATGAGCAGTTCTTC. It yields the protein CASRESSGSYNEQFF.

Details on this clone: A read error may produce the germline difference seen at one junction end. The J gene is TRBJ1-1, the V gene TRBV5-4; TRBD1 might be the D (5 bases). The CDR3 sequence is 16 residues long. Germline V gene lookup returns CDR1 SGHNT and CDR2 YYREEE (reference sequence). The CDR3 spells CASSLAYGGRNAEAFF. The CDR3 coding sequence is TGTGCCAGCAGCTTGGCTTACGGGGGAAGGAACGCTGAAGCTTTCTTT. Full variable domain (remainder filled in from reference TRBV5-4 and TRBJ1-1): ETGVTQSPTHLIKTRGQQVTLRCSSQSGHNTVSWYQQALGQGPQFIFQYYREEENGRGNFPPRFSGLQFPNYSSELNVNALELDDSALYLCASSLAYGGRNAEAFFGQGTRLTVV.

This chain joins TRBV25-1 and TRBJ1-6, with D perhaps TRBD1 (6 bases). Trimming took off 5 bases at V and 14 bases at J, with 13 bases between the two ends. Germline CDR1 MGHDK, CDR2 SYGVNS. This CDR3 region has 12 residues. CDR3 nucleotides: TGTGCCAGCAGTCCCGCGGGGGCAGCCCTCCACTTT. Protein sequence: CASSPAGAALHF.

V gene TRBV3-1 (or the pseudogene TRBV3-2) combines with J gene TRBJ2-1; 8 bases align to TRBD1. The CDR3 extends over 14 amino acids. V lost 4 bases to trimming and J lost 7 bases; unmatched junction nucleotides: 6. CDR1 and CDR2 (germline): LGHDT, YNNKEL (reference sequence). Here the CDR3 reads CASSLEDRGNEQFF. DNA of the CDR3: TGTGCCAGCAGCCTAGAAGACAGGGGTAATGAGCAGTTCTTC.

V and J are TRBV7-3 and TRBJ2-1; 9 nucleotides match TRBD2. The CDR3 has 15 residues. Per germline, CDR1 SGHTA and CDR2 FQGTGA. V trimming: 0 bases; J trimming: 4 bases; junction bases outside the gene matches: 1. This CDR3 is CASSLTGLAYNEQFF. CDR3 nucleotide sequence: TGTGCCAGCAGCTTAACGGGACTAGCTTACAATGAGCAGTTCTTC. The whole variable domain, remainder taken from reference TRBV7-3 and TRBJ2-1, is GAGVSQTPSNKVTEKGKYVELRCDPISGHTALYWYRQSLGQGPEFLIYFQGTGAADDSGLPNDRFFAVRPEGSVSTLKIQRTERGDSAVYLCASSLTGLAYNEQFFGPGTRLTVL.

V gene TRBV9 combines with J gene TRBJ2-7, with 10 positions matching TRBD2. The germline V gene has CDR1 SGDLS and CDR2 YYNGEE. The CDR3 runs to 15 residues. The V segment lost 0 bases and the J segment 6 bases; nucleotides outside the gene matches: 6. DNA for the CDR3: TGTGCCAGCAGCGTAGATGAACTAGCGGGACTCGAGCAGTACTTC. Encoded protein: CASSVDELAGLEQYF. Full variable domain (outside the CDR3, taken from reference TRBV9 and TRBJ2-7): DSGVTQTPKHLITATGQRVTLRCSPRSGDLSVYWYQQSLDQGLQFLIQYYNGEERAKGNILERFSAQQFPDLHSELNLSSLELGDSALYFCASSVDELAGLEQYFGPGTRLTVT.

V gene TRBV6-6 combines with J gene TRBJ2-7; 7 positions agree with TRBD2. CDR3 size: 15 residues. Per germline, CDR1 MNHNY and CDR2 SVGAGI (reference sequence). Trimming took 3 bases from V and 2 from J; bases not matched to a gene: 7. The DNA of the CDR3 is TGTGCCAGCAGTTATGGTGGCGGGGGAACCTACGAGCAGTACTTC. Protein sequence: CASSYGGGGTYEQYF.

CDR3 residues: CASSVGGRTGEQYF. The CDR3 bases are TGTGCCAGCAGCGTAGGGGGGAGGACAGGGGAGCAGTACTTC. The genes are TRBV9 and TRBJ2-7; TRBD1 aligns across 8 bases. In germline, CDR1 is SGDLS, CDR2 YYNGEE. The CDR3 runs to 14 residues. Trimming cost V 0 bases and J 7 bases; bases outside gene matches: 6.

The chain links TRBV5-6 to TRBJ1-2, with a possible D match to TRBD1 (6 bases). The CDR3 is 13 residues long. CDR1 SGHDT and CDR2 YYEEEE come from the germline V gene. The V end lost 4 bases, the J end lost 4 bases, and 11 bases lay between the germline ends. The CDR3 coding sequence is TGTGCCAGCAGCCTGGACAGACCCTATGGCTACACCTTC. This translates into CASSLDRPYGYTF.

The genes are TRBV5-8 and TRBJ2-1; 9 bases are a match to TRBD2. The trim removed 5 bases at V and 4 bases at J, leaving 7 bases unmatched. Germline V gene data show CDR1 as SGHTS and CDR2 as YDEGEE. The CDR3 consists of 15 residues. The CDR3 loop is CASRPGTSRYNEQFF. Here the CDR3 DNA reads TGTGCCAGCAGGCCCGGGACTAGCAGATACAATGAGCAGTTCTTC. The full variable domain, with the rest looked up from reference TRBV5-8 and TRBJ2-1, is EAGVTQSPTHLIKTRGQQATLRCSPISGHTSVYWYQQALGLGLQFLLWYDEGEERNRGNFPPRFSGRQFPNYSSELNVNALELEDSALYLCASRPGTSRYNEQFFGPGTRLTVL.